Listed below are T cell receptor beta chains from one sample, sequenced in a study of response to subunit inactivated influenza vaccine. A single record per CDR3 protein comes from TCRdb applying MiXCR to the RT-PCR reads. This table has 800,000 or so distinct CDR3 sequences, 21% appearing once. The input for sequencing was PBMCs from blood, taken roughly 5 days after vaccination. The source of these receptors is a man aged 50 to 59 who received an inactivated influenza vaccine. The CDR3 runs from the conserved cysteine through the conserved F or W. The D gene is left open where the match is weak. Clone sizes are given selectively: once, few, many, or a class where the clone is expanded.

v_gene	abundance	d_gene	j_gene	CDR3nt	CDR3aa
TRBV3-1	.	.	TRBJ2-7	TGTGCCAGCAGCCAAGCCAGGACATCCTACGAGCAGTACTTC	CASSQARTSYEQYF
TRBV6-5	.	.	TRBJ2-7	TGTGCCAGCAGTTATAGGGCGTCTCGGGGGTACGAGCAGTACTTC	CASSYRASRGYEQYF
TRBV3-1	.	TRBD1	TRBJ2-3	TGTGCCAGCAGCCAACACCCAGGGGGCGAGTCAGATACGCAGTATTTT	CASSQHPGGESDTQYF
TRBV4-1	few	TRBD1	TRBJ2-1	TGCGCCAGCAGCCAAGGGACAGGGGGCTCCTACAATGAGCAGTTCTTC	CASSQGTGGSYNEQFF
TRBV2	.	.	TRBJ2-7	TGTGCCAGCAGTTACAAGCTAAGTAACGAGCAGTACTTC	CASSYKLSNEQYF
TRBV5-1	.	.	TRBJ2-7	TGCGCCAGCAGCTTGGCGGGGAATACCTACGAGCAGTACTTC	CASSLAGNTYEQYF
TRBV5-4	few	.	TRBJ2-1	TGTGCCAGCAGCTTGGGCCAGTTTGGGGACAATGAGCAGTTCTTC	CASSLGQFGDNEQFF
TRBV19	medium-sized	.	TRBJ1-2	TGTGCCAGTAGTACCCCCCTATTACAGGGAAGGAGAGACTACACCTTC	CASSTPLLQGRRDYTF
TRBV3-1	few	.	TRBJ2-1	TGTGCCAGCAGCCTATCGACGGTGAACAATGAGCAGTTCTTC	CASSLSTVNNEQFF
TRBV27	.	TRBD1	TRBJ1-4	TGTGCCAGCACGTCCCTCAGGGGGCGGGTTAATGAAAAACTGTTTTTT	CASTSLRGRVNEKLFF
TRBV3-1	few	TRBD2	TRBJ2-7	TGTGCCAGCAGCCGGAGACTAGCGGGAGGCTGGGACGAGCAGTACTTC	CASSRRLAGGWDEQYF
TRBV10-3	few	.	TRBJ2-7	TGTGCCATCAGTCAGGAGGGATTGGGGGGAACCGAGCAGTACTTC	CAISQEGLGGTEQYF
TRBV24-1	few	TRBD2	TRBJ2-3	TGTGCCACCAGTGATCCGGGACTAGCGGACACAGATACGCAGTATTTT	CATSDPGLADTDTQYF
TRBV29-1	few	.	TRBJ1-1	TGCAGCGTTGAAGATTGGGCTGACACTGAAGCTTTCTTT	CSVEDWADTEAFF
TRBV18	many	.	TRBJ2-6	TGTGCCAGCTCACCACTAGTTAGAAGCTCTGGGGCCAACGTCCTGACTTTC	CASSPLVRSSGANVLTF
TRBV7-6	.	TRBD2	TRBJ2-1	TGTGCCAGCAGCCCCGGGACTAGCGGGATAGGCAATGAGCACTTCTTC	CASSPGTSGIGNEHFF
TRBV11-1	few	.	TRBJ2-1	TGTGCCAGCAGCTCACGCAGGGCAGGAGAGCAGTTCTTC	CASSSRRAGEQFF
TRBV3-1	.	.	TRBJ2-4	TGTGCCAGCAGCCAAACTTATAGCGGCGGTGGCAAAAACATTCAGTACTTC	CASSQTYSGGGKNIQYF
TRBV28	.	TRBD2	TRBJ2-1	TGTGCCAGCAGTCCCAGTCTAGCGGGAGTGAATGAGCAGTTCTTC	CASSPSLAGVNEQFF
TRBV24-1	many	.	TRBJ2-5	TGTGCCACCAGTGACCTGGGTGGGGAGACCCAGTACTTC	CATSDLGGETQYF
TRBV10-1	.	.	TRBJ2-5	TGCGCCAGCAGTGACAGGGCCAGGTGGGAGACCCAGTACTTC	CASSDRARWETQYF
TRBV7-9	many	.	TRBJ2-1	TGTGCCAGCAGCTTGACCAATGAGCAGTTCTTC	CASSLTNEQFF
TRBV5-1	.	TRBD1	TRBJ1-1	TGCGCCAGCAGCTTTCAGGGGGCGCCTAACACTGAAGCTTTCTTT	CASSFQGAPNTEAFF
TRBV7-9	.	.	TRBJ2-1	TGTGCCAGCAGCTTATCCAATGGGGAGCAGTTCTTC	CASSLSNGEQFF
TRBV19	.	.	TRBJ2-5	TGTGCCAGTAGTATGGGGAACCGCTTGAAGACCCAGTACTTC	CASSMGNRLKTQYF
TRBV15	few	.	TRBJ2-7	TGTGCCACCAGCAGGGACTGGGGATCCTACGAGCAGTACTTC	CATSRDWGSYEQYF
TRBV7-3	.	TRBD2	TRBJ2-1	TGTGCCAGCAGCTTAACCCTAGCGGGAGCTAGGAATGAGCAGTTCTTC	CASSLTLAGARNEQFF
TRBV12-3/TRBV12-4	few	.	TRBJ2-2	TGTGCCAGCAGTTTGACCGGGACCCCTAGGACCGGGGAGCTGTTTTTT	CASSLTGTPRTGELFF
TRBV12-3/TRBV12-4	.	TRBD1	TRBJ2-7	TGTGTCAGCAGCACTGCCGGGACAGGGGTCTACGAGCAGTACTTC	CVSSTAGTGVYEQYF
TRBV12-3/TRBV12-4	.	TRBD2	TRBJ2-1	TGTGCCAGCAGTCAACTAGCGTTTGAGCAGTTCTTC	CASSQLAFEQFF
TRBV7-2	few	.	TRBJ2-2	TGTGCCAGCAGCATAGGGGTTAAAGCGAACACCGGGGAGCTGTTTTTT	CASSIGVKANTGELFF
TRBV7-2	.	TRBD1	TRBJ1-1	TGTGCCAGCAGCCCGAGGACAGGGGGCTACACTGAAGCTTTCTTT	CASSPRTGGYTEAFF
TRBV20-1	many	.	TRBJ1-6	TGCAGTGCGAGTGTAAGGACAGTGGGGAATTCACCCCTCCACTTT	CSASVRTVGNSPLHF
TRBV20-1	many	.	TRBJ1-2	TGCAGTGCTAGAGTTACGAACTATGGCTACACCTTC	CSARVTNYGYTF
TRBV4-3	few	.	TRBJ2-1	TGCGCCAGCAGCCAAGAGGTGAACAATGAGCAGTTCTTC	CASSQEVNNEQFF
TRBV7-9	few	.	TRBJ2-6	TGTGCCAGCAGCCCTAATGACAGAACTGGGGCCAACGTCCTGACTTTC	CASSPNDRTGANVLTF
TRBV28	.	TRBD1	TRBJ2-2	TGTGTCGCAGGGGGCTGGAGCGGGGAGCTGTTTTTT	CVAGGWSGELFF
TRBV12-3/TRBV12-4	.	TRBD2	TRBJ2-1	TGTGCCAGCAGTATTTGGACTAGCGGACACTACAATGAGCAGTTCTTC	CASSIWTSGHYNEQFF
TRBV4-2	.	TRBD2	TRBJ2-1	TGTGCCAGCAGCCAAGACGATAGCGGGGTGTACAATGAGCAGTTCTTC	CASSQDDSGVYNEQFF
TRBV6-5	.	TRBD1	TRBJ1-2	TGTGCCACCGGGACAGGGGGTTATTATGGCTACACCTTC	CATGTGGYYGYTF
TRBV6-2/TRBV6-3	.	.	TRBJ2-1	TGTGCCAGCAGTTACTGGAGGGGGGGGCTGAATGAGCAGTTCTTC	CASSYWRGGLNEQFF
TRBV4-1	few	.	TRBJ1-2	TGCGCCAGCAGCCATGTGGGGCACTATGGCTACACCTTC	CASSHVGHYGYTF
TRBV5-1	.	.	TRBJ1-1	TGCGCCAGCAGCTTGGAGATAGGGGTCCCTGAAGCTTTCTTT	CASSLEIGVPEAFF
TRBV3-1	.	.	TRBJ1-2	TGTGCCAGCAGCCCGGGCCTAATCGGCTACACCTTC	CASSPGLIGYTF
TRBV6-6	few	.	TRBJ2-7	TGTGCCAGCAGTGTATATAGAACATACGAGCAGTACTTC	CASSVYRTYEQYF
TRBV5-1	.	.	TRBJ2-5	TGCGCCAGCAGCGGCGGCAGACAGGGAGGGGGAGAGACCCAGTACTTC	CASSGGRQGGGETQYF